The T cell receptor beta chain described here comes from a study of blood T cell repertoires in COVID-19. Study information: Samples representing acute and convalescent COVID-19 were sourced from the United States, Italy and Spain.

Assay used: immunoSEQ multiplex PCR; TCRdb lists only in-frame clones, some missing. The table has 45,000 to 70,000 clones, 82% seen once. As for this clone: One end of the junction does not line up with germline, which may come from a read error.

The CDR3 length is 18 residues. Germline assignment: CDR1 LGHNA and CDR2 YSLEER. The chain joins TRBV4-3 to TRBJ2-6, with 7 bases that match TRBD1. The sequencing sample was made of peripheral blood. This TCR was recovered from a woman aged 60-75 years with acute or convalescent COVID-19. This CDR3 is CASSQAAQGTKGANVLTF. The DNA of the CDR3 is TGCGCCAGCAGTCAAGCCGCACAGGGGACAAAAGGGGCCAACGTCCTGACTTTC.